This T cell receptor beta chain comes out of a study of blood T cells in healthy people across ages (dated by TCRdb to 2013 to 2016). Context from the whole study: In model experiments, roughly one uniquely barcoded TCR beta cDNA molecule per two T cells was captured by template switching. To track age-related changes in TCR beta repertoire diversity, the study relied on deep sequencing normalized with unique cDNA molecular identifiers. The study analyzed two additional independent replicas of 1 million unique cDNA reads from the same blood draw for two donors, one aged 18 to 29 and one aged 80 or older. Donors were grouped into four age groups: young (average approximately 15 years), middle-aged (under 40), aged (about 60) and long-lived (less than 85). Donors of different ages were randomly distributed across sequencing lanes to avoid experimental bias. General conclusions and limits of the study: A strong correlation was found between observed TCR beta diversity and the percentage of naive T cells measured by flow cytometry. Donor CMV infection status was unknown, potentially confounding age-related changes in expanded clonotypes. Because profiling used bulk unsorted PBMCs, naive and antigen-experienced compartments could not be compared conclusively. Observed TCR beta diversity per million T cells fell roughly linearly with age, and a significant reduction was already apparent by age around 40. Estimates of total diversity based on one million sequenced T cells were regarded as lower bounds and as underestimates. Compared with the aged group, more naive CD4+ T cells, fewer expanded clones and increased TCR diversity were shown by the long-lived group, suggesting age selection.

Receptors were amplified or captured by 5' RACE. The data were produced on an Illumina HiSeq 2500. The second PCR ran for about 6 to 12 cycles and used a J-beta primer mix along with a sample-barcoded 5' primer. A unique molecular identifier was introduced onto each TCR beta cDNA molecule by a template-switch 5' adaptor carrying 12 random nucleotides. Each sample yielded at least 2.5 million CDR3-containing paired-end reads. All of the RNA was converted into first-strand cDNA using the Mint cDNA synthesis kit, with a TRBC-specific oligonucleotide serving as the primer. After uracil-DNA glycosylase treatment, a first 18-cycle PCR used universal primers M1SS and BC2_uni_R on all cDNA. On the study's bioinformatics: Each sample was normalized by randomly selecting 1 million high-quality reads, each carrying a distinct molecular identifier. Instead of being binned into consensus sequences, reads with shared molecular identifiers were discarded. MiTCR, set to a Q25 quality threshold and the strictest error-elimination algorithm, was used for CDR3 identification, clonotype clustering and error correction. A nonparametric unseen species model using Euler transformation provided a lower-bound estimate of total TCR beta diversity. The raw public data were reprocessed by TCRdb itself: fastp quality trimming at Q25, MiXCR clonotype calling, in-frame beta chains only. Every distinct CDR3 protein forms one entry, paired with its most common genes and DNA. These V and J calls derive from TCRdb rather than the authors' analysis. This sample lists approximately 1.5 million distinct CDR3 sequences; roughly a third were detected once. Approximately 11% of the sample is taken by the ten largest.

V gives up 10 bases and J gives up 9 bases, and the segment between their germline ends measures 30 bases. CDR1 LGHDT and CDR2 YNNKEL were looked up in the germline V gene (reference sequence). The CDR3 runs 16 amino acids, cysteine and phenylalanine included. Kept here is only the CDR3 DNA, which spans 48 bases and is read in frame from base 1. Note on this clonotype: The specificity of this receptor is unknown. Base qualities are not at hand, and no much larger clone is one base apart.

The donors were around 39 Caucasian individuals from Russia, aged roughly 6 to 100 years, who were systemically healthy. Each donor gave 8 to 10 milliliters of peripheral blood, collected into EDTA-treated Vacutainer tubes. Ficoll-Paque density-gradient centrifugation was used to isolate PBMCs, with at least 6.5 million per sample. Total RNA, at least 6 micrograms per sample, was extracted from PBMCs with Trizol reagent. The percentages of naive CD45RAhigh/CD27high T cells were determined by flow cytometry on a PBMC aliquot from every donor. Sequenced: blood. The TCR comes from a woman in her 30s in good health. The chain employs TRBV3-1 and TRBJ2-5; a confident D gene designation cannot be given. Here is the DNA: TGTGCCACCAGTGACCCGGCGAGCGACGCCCTCGAGTCCCAGTACTTC. It encodes CATSDPASDALESQYF.